This T cell receptor (beta chain) derives from a study of identical twins. General study findings and limits: Monozygotic twins shared more out-of-frame TCR alpha than recombination models predicted.

In TCRdb, the 5' RACE reads were re-called with MiXCR into one record per CDR3 protein. The table includes under 450,000 distinct CDR3 sequences, roughly 20% detected once. With regard to this clonotype: Its antigen is not known.

V was pared by 6 bases and J by 4 bases, with 15 bases between. This CDR3 contains 13 residues. Germline CDR1 and CDR2: SQVTM and ANQGSEA. The sequenced material came from naive T cells sorted from blood. The chain couples TRBV29-1 to TRBJ1-2; D possibly corresponds to TRBD1 (5 bases). The source of this sequence is a man aged 45-65 years in good health. This CDR3 is CSVASPQGYGYTF. The CDR3 DNA sequence: TGCAGCGTAGCGAGTCCCCAGGGCTATGGCTACACCTTC.